Sequencing of this T cell receptor (beta chain) was carried out in a study of T-cell memory formation after mild COVID-19. Whole-study findings and limits: The second-wave clones peaking on day 37 were not confirmed as SARS-CoV-2-specific. CD4/CD8 balance characterized clones contracting day 15 to 85, and CD4+ skew characterized later expanders.

This CDR3 comprises 15 residues. Trimming at V came to 6 bases and at J to 0 bases, leaving 10 bases not matched to a gene. Germline CDR1 and CDR2: DFQATT and SNEGSKA (reference sequence). This clonotype showed up just a few times. As yet, its antigen is unknown. TCRdb reprocessed the 5' RACE reads with MiXCR, giving one entry per CDR3 protein. This table has 300,000 to 400,000 distinct CDR3 sequences, 10% to 15% appearing once. The rearrangement joins TRBV20-1 to TRBJ1-2; 7 nucleotides agree with TRBD1. This clonotype was sampled from a man younger than 30 who had mild COVID-19 (a few samples of this study predate the infection). Cell type and time point are not known. Sample: PBMCs or a T cell subset sorted from them (not recorded which). The CDR3 DNA reads as TGCAGTGCAAGCTCAGAGGGGGCGTCTAACTATGGCTACACCTTC. This encodes CSASSEGASNYGYTF.